This T cell receptor (beta chain) was sequenced for a study of CD8+ T cells in alopecia areata. Background on the study: After 6 to 18 months of tofacitinib, follow-up continued 6 months off drug.

Treatment reported: oral pan-JAK inhibitor, 5-10 mg twice daily. Specimens obtained from alopecia areata patients comprised lesional scalp punch biopsies and peripheral blood. The researchers isolated CD4+ and CD8+ T cells from PBMCs by sorting. It was cDNA, reverse transcribed from extracted RNA, that served as the sequencing template. Clones were read by immunoSEQ multiplex PCR, and TCRdb kept only the in-frame ones, dropping some. The sample contains roughly 200,000 clones, 40% to 65% of which appear only once. Findings and caveats of the study: One nonresponder leaves baseline CD8+ expansion's link to response uncertain.

Notes on this clone: Its target is not known.

The CDR3 loop spans 12 amino acids. Trimming shortened V by 7 bases and J by 1 base, and 10 bases separated the two germline ends. Germline V gives CDR1 GTSNPN, CDR2 SVGIG (reference sequence). This TCR derives from a human donor with alopecia areata. The J gene is TRBJ1-2, the V gene TRBV30; D unclear. The sample in question was CD8+ T cells sorted from blood, obtained at week 24, from a patient treated with tofacitinib. The CDR3, as DNA: TGTGCCTCTATTGCCCTTAACTATGGCTACACCTTC. Translated: CASIALNYGYTF.